A selection of T cell receptor beta chains follows, all from one sample in a study of T cells in Graves' hyperthyroidism and ophthalmopathy. TCRdb reanalysed the multiplex PCR reads using MiXCR and keeps one entry per CDR3 protein. The sample has under 500,000 distinct CDR3 sequences, over 12% seen once. Sequenced sample: blood. The receptor set was obtained from a man aged 50-60 years with Graves' ophthalmopathy. CDR3s include the opening cysteine and the closing phenylalanine or tryptophan. D genes are given only for firm matches. Size tells how often a clone was seen (once, few, many) or the class of an expanded clone, and some rows leave it out.

v_gene	d_gene	abundance	j_gene	CDR3nt	CDR3aa
TRBV12-3/TRBV12-4	-	few	TRBJ2-4	TGTGCCAGCAGCCGGACAGTACAAAACATTCAGTACTTC	CASSRTVQNIQYF
TRBV5-1	-	many	TRBJ1-4	TGCGCCAGCAGCTTGGAGTCTCTTCCCAATGAAAAACTGTTTTTT	CASSLESLPNEKLFF
TRBV3-1	-	many	TRBJ1-5	TGTGCCAGCAGCCAAAGTCAAAACAGGGCAAGCAATCAGCCCCAGCATTTT	CASSQSQNRASNQPQHF
TRBV6-1	-	few	TRBJ1-1	TGTGCCAGCAGTAGGCCCCCCATGAACACTGAAGCTTTCTTT	CASSRPPMNTEAFF
TRBV20-1	-	many	TRBJ2-1	TGCAGTGCTAGAGCCCCCCTATACAATGAGCAGTTCTTC	CSARAPLYNEQFF
TRBV10-3	TRBD2	once	TRBJ2-7	TGTGCCATCGCTGGTAGCGGGAGGCGCCCCATTAGTTACGAGCAGTACTTC	CAIAGSGRRPISYEQYF
TRBV5-4	TRBD2	few	TRBJ2-5	TGTGCCAGCAGCTCCAGACTAGCGGGAGGAGAGACCCAGTACTTC	CASSSRLAGGETQYF
TRBV15	TRBD2	many	TRBJ2-1	TGTGCCACCAGCAACAGACTAGCGGGTTCTGTGAATGAGCAGTTCTTC	CATSNRLAGSVNEQFF
TRBV27	-	few	TRBJ2-2	TGTGCCAGCAGTTTAGGTACAGGGTACACCGGGGAGCTGTTTTTT	CASSLGTGYTGELFF
TRBV20-1	-	-	TRBJ2-3	TGCAGTGCCATCGGACATGATACGCAGTATTTT	CSAIGHDTQYF
TRBV29-1	-	many	TRBJ2-3	TGCAGCGTTGTAACCCCTAACGGAAGCACAGATACGCAGTATTTT	CSVVTPNGSTDTQYF
TRBV19	-	-	TRBJ1-2	TGTGCCAGTCGGTCGCTTCAGGTCGGGGGCTACACCTTC	CASRSLQVGGYTF
TRBV27	-	many	TRBJ1-1	TGTGCCAGCAGTTTATCGGGACGGATCACTGAAGCTTTCTTT	CASSLSGRITEAFF
TRBV5-6	-	-	TRBJ1-6	TGTGCCAGCAGCTCTCCGGCTCAGCCCCTCCACTTT	CASSSPAQPLHF
TRBV11-3	TRBD1	-	TRBJ2-7	TGTGCCAGCAGCCTGAGTCAGGGGGCTAACGAGCAGTACTTC	CASSLSQGANEQYF
TRBV6-4	-	-	TRBJ2-5	TGTGCCAGCAGTGCCAAGTGGGGGGAGACCCAGTACTTC	CASSAKWGETQYF
TRBV5-4	TRBD1	few	TRBJ2-6	TGTGCCAGCAGCTTGCCGGGACAGGGCCTGCCTGGGGCCAACGTCCTGACTTTC	CASSLPGQGLPGANVLTF
TRBV20-1	-	many	TRBJ2-2	TGCAGTGCTAGATTAGCACAGGGAGCCGGGGAGCTGTTTTTT	CSARLAQGAGELFF
TRBV29-1	-	-	TRBJ2-7	TGCAGCGTGTTGCGGACACAGTCCTACGAGCAGTACTTC	CSVLRTQSYEQYF
TRBV11-3	-	many	TRBJ2-3	TGTGCCAGCAGACACGGGAGAATTGGGGATACGCAGTATTTT	CASRHGRIGDTQYF
TRBV20-1	-	many	TRBJ2-1	TGCAGTGCGTCCTCAGGGAGGGGGCAAAGTATGAATGAGCAGTTCTTC	CSASSGRGQSMNEQFF
TRBV6-5	-	few	TRBJ2-3	TGTGCCAGCAGTTACTCGAGGTCCTACGGAACTAGCACAGATACGCAGTATTTT	CASSYSRSYGTSTDTQYF
TRBV7-9	-	many	TRBJ2-3	TGTGCCAGCAGCTCCCCGATCACAGATACGCAGTATTTT	CASSSPITDTQYF
TRBV5-1	TRBD1	many	TRBJ1-1	TGCGCCAGCAGCTTGGTAGGCCAGGGGGCTGAAGCTTTCTTT	CASSLVGQGAEAFF
TRBV18	TRBD2	many	TRBJ2-1	TGTGCCAGCTCACCACTGAGCGGGGTAGGGTTGCAGTACAATGAGCAGTTCTTC	CASSPLSGVGLQYNEQFF
TRBV5-8	-	many	TRBJ2-2	TGTGCCAGCAGCGGAGCTTGGGGGGCTACGAACACCGGGGAGCTGTTTTTT	CASSGAWGATNTGELFF
TRBV5-1	-	few	TRBJ2-7	TGCGCCAGCAGGGGGGGACGGGACTCCTACGAGCAGTACTTC	CASRGGRDSYEQYF
TRBV12-3/TRBV12-4	TRBD2	once	TRBJ2-3	TGTGCCAGCAGTCCCACTAGCGGGAGGGCCCTAGATACGCAGTATTTT	CASSPTSGRALDTQYF
TRBV25-1	-	-	TRBJ2-7	TGTGCCAGCAGTGACAGGGGTCGGTTCGAGCAGTACTTC	CASSDRGRFEQYF
TRBV7-3	TRBD2	many	TRBJ2-7	TGTGCCAGCAGCTTAGTGGGAGGGCCTCTCTTCTACGAGCAGTACTTC	CASSLVGGPLFYEQYF
TRBV27	-	-	TRBJ2-3	TGTGCCAGCAGTCCGGGAGTGAGGGGTAGAACAGATACGCAGTATTTT	CASSPGVRGRTDTQYF
TRBV2	-	many	TRBJ2-4	TGTGCCAGCAGCCTCTTACAGGGTATGAACATTCAGTACTTC	CASSLLQGMNIQYF
TRBV20-1	TRBD1	-	TRBJ1-2	TGCAGTGCTAGAGCGAGGGGGCGGGCTGGCTACACCTTC	CSARARGRAGYTF
TRBV9	TRBD1	-	TRBJ2-7	TGTGCCAGCAGCGTAGCAGGGGGCGGTGGGTCCTACGAGCAGTACTTC	CASSVAGGGGSYEQYF
TRBV2	-	many	TRBJ1-4	TGTGCCAGCAGGGGGTCGAGGACGGAAAAACTGTTTTTT	CASRGSRTEKLFF
TRBV28	-	few	TRBJ2-3	TGTGCCAGCAAAGGCAGGGTTGGAGATACGCAGTATTTT	CASKGRVGDTQYF
TRBV18	-	many	TRBJ2-7	TGTGCCAGCTCACCGAAAGACCGGCCGCCGCGAGGCGAGCAGTACTTC	CASSPKDRPPRGEQYF
TRBV7-2	TRBD2	-	TRBJ2-7	TGTGCCAGCAGCGGCACTAGCGGGACCCAAGCGCAGTACTTC	CASSGTSGTQAQYF
TRBV6-4	TRBD1	few	TRBJ2-1	TGTGCCGGGACAGGGGCCTACAATGAGCAGTTCTTC	CAGTGAYNEQFF
TRBV9	-	-	TRBJ2-3	TGTGCCAGCCGTGGGCGGAAACTACAGTATTTT	CASRGRKLQYF
TRBV29-1	TRBD1	-	TRBJ1-1	TGCAGCGTTGGGACAGGGTACACTGAAGCTTTCTTT	CSVGTGYTEAFF
TRBV10-2	-	-	TRBJ1-2	TGCGCCAGCGGTGCTCCGGGCCTTCAAAACTATGGCTACACCTTC	CASGAPGLQNYGYTF
TRBV11-3	-	many	TRBJ2-7	TGTGCCAGCAGCTTAGATTCAGGGTTCCCCCCTGGAGAGCAGTACTTC	CASSLDSGFPPGEQYF
TRBV5-1	TRBD2	many	TRBJ2-3	TGCGCCAGCAGCGACGGACTAGCGGGAACGGGAGATACGCAGTATTTT	CASSDGLAGTGDTQYF
TRBV5-1	-	many	TRBJ2-3	TGCGCCAGCACACCCATGCGACCGTCAGATACGCAGTATTTT	CASTPMRPSDTQYF
TRBV27	TRBD2	-	TRBJ2-3	TGTGCCAGCAGCTTCGGCGGGAGTGTCACAGATACGCAGTATTTT	CASSFGGSVTDTQYF
TRBV19	-	few	TRBJ2-5	TGTGCCAGTAGTCCGTGGACACTCCATCTTCAAGAGACCCAGTACTTC	CASSPWTLHLQETQYF